A selection of T cell receptor beta chains follows, all from one sample in a study of T-cell memory formation after mild COVID-19. MiXCR, run by TCRdb on the 5' RACE reads, gives a single entry per CDR3 protein. The table shows over 350,000 distinct CDR3 sequences, with roughly 15% occurring only once. Input material: PBMCs or a T cell subset sorted from them (not recorded which). Every receptor here comes from a man between 18 and 29 years old who had mild COVID-19 (a few samples of this study predate the infection). Cell type and time point are not known. Each CDR3 is given without its conserved first and last residue.

TRBJ2-5,TRBV7-2,ASSFLLGFGETQY
TRBJ2-3,TRBV5-1,ASSIGGGVSTDTQY
TRBJ2-7,TRBV10-3,AILRTGVLEQY
TRBJ1-5,TRBV5-1,ASSQTGGRDQPQH
TRBJ1-5,TRBV29-1,SVEPGQGVQPQH
TRBJ2-3,TRBV15,ATSRGRLLQSTDTQY
TRBJ2-5,TRBV4-3,ASSPRAVAQETQY
TRBJ2-1,TRBV4-2,ASSQEILAGGLYGEQF
TRBJ2-3,TRBV5-1,ASSLRGAGTDTQY
TRBJ2-1,TRBV24-1,ATSDLAYGTEQF
TRBJ2-5,TRBV9,ASSVGDQGSETQY
TRBJ2-2,TRBV6-4,ASSGTNTGELF
TRBJ2-3,TRBV5-6,ASSLRSGRTDTQY
TRBJ2-2,TRBV15,ATSRDASGGLNTGELF
TRBJ2-5,TRBV29-1,SGGRWETQY
TRBJ2-5,TRBV25-1,ASSEWVGPQY
TRBJ2-1,TRBV7-9,ASSLAAAGEQF
TRBJ2-7,TRBV5-1,ASQQGSDLYEQY
TRBJ2-3,TRBV7-6,ASSSDEARDTQY
TRBJ1-2,TRBV9,ASSVGRDRDVYGYT
TRBJ1-3,TRBV29-1,SVEEPNSGNTIY
TRBJ1-5,TRBV7-9,ASSARSNQPQH
TRBJ2-1,TRBV5-1,ASSLEGGRYNEQF
TRBJ1-6,TRBV5-1,ASRRQGDNSPLH